A single sample is the source of the 25 T cell receptor beta chains below, sequenced in a study of blood T cell repertoires in COVID-19. Sequenced by immunoSEQ multiplex PCR; TCRdb stores in-frame clones only, minus some. The table shows about 300,000 clones, with more than 75% occurring only once. Material: PBMCs or T cells enriched from blood (not recorded which). These receptors all stem from a woman aged 18-30 years who had recovered from COVID-19.

This clone has a single count. This chain joins TRBV5-4 and TRBJ2-2; 13 nucleotides agree with TRBD2. The trim removed 4 bases at V and 3 bases at J, leaving 6 bases unmatched. CDR3 length: 17 amino acids. Germline lookup yields CDR1 SGHNT and CDR2 YYREEE (reference sequence). The chain's CDR3 is CASSPGTSGIDTGELFF. CDR3 coding DNA: TGTGCCAGCAGCCCTGGGACTAGCGGGATTGACACCGGGGAGCTGTTTTTT.

J is TRBJ2-2 and V is TRBV5-5, with TRBD2 identical over 8 bases. The CDR3 has 14 residues. V gave up 2 bases and J gave up 5 bases; unmatched junction bases: 2. The germline gives CDR1 SGHKS, CDR2 YYEKEE (reference sequence). The CDR3 loop reads CASSLSGSTGELFF. The DNA of the CDR3 is TGTGCCAGCAGCTTAAGCGGGAGTACCGGGGAGCTGTTTTTT. Combining the CDR3 with reference TRBV5-5 and TRBJ2-2 gives the whole variable domain DAGVTQSPTHLIKTRGQQVTLRCSPISGHKSVSWYQQVLGQGPQFIFQYYEKEERGRGNFPDRFSARQFPNYSSELNVNALLLGDSALYLCASSLSGSTGELFFGEGSRLTVL.

DNA for the CDR3: TGTGCCAGCTCGCTGACAGGGGTAAACACTGAAGCTTTCTTT. Translation gives CASSLTGVNTEAFF. The chain carries TRBV18 and TRBJ1-1; 8 positions agree with TRBD1. The V gene's germline CDR1 is KGHSH and CDR2 LQKENI. CDR3 size: 14 residues. Trimming at V came to 6 bases and at J to 2 bases, leaving 5 bases not matched to a gene.

The chain carries TRBV5-5 and TRBJ1-2, with D possibly TRBD1 on 6 matching bases. The CDR3 has 13 residues. Germline CDR1 and CDR2: SGHKS and YYEKEE (reference sequence). V lost 4 bases, J lost 2 bases, and 9 bases lay in between. CDR3: CASSRTVNYGYTF. The CDR3 DNA follows: TGTGCCAGCAGCCGGACAGTGAACTATGGCTACACCTTC.

The chain employs TRBV23-1 and TRBJ1-2, with D hard to call. TRBV23-1 is flagged as an ORF with uncertain function. This CDR3 contains 14 residues. Trimming stripped 0 bases from V and 7 bases from J, with 12 bases between. The CDR3: CASSQSIRGTGYTF. CDR3 DNA: TGCGCCAGCAGTCAATCGATTCGGGGTACTGGCTACACCTTC.

V is TRBV7-9 and J is TRBJ2-5, with TRBD2 identical over 8 bases. Trimming cost V 5 bases and J 9 bases; bases outside gene matches: 14. The CDR3 runs 15 residues. The V gene's germline CDR1 is SEHNR and CDR2 FQNEAQ (reference sequence). CDR3 amino acids: CASSPTGGAGFSQYF. DNA for the CDR3: TGTGCCAGCAGCCCAACGGGGGGGGCCGGTTTTTCCCAGTACTTC. Full variable domain (remainder filled in from reference TRBV7-9 and TRBJ2-5): DTGVSQNPRHKITKRGQNVTFRCDPISEHNRLYWYRQTLGQGPEFLTYFQNEAQLEKSRLLSDRFSAERPKGSFSTLEIQRTEQGDSAMYLCASSPTGGAGFSQYFGPGTRLLVL.

This clone occurred once. The J gene is TRBJ2-3, the V gene TRBV24-1, with 8 bases aligning to TRBD1. Germline V gene sequence: CDR1 KGHDR, CDR2 SFDVKD. This CDR3 spans 16 amino acids. The V and J ends lost 5 bases and 8 bases, in that order; junction bases with no gene match: 14. Written as DNA, the CDR3 is TGTGCCACCAGTGGAAATGACAGGGGAATTAAGGGTACGCAGTATTTT. Encoded protein: CATSGNDRGIKGTQYF.

V usage is TRBV9 and J usage is TRBJ2-1; D possibly corresponds to TRBD1 (5 bases). V lost 0 bases, J lost 5 bases, and 18 bases lay in between. The CDR3 loop spans 17 amino acids. CDR1 and CDR2 from the germline V gene are SGDLS and YYNGEE. In nucleotides, the CDR3 is TGTGCCAGCAGCGTAGTAGGGGCTAGAGATAGACACAATGAGCAGTTCTTC. Translation: CASSVVGARDRHNEQFF.

V gene TRBV30 combines with J gene TRBJ1-5; TRBD1 is a possible D gene (6 bases). Trimming shortened V by 4 bases and J by 5 bases, and 15 bases separated the two germline ends. The CDR3 length is 14 residues. Germline V lookup: CDR1 GTSNPN, CDR2 SVGIG (reference sequence). The CDR3 DNA follows: TGTGCCTGGACCCGGGGGGCAGGGGATCAGCCCCAGCATTTT. Translating gives CAWTRGAGDQPQHF.

The V gene is TRBV6-5, the J gene TRBJ1-1, with 7 bases lining up with TRBD1. The CDR3 has 14 residues. V dropped 4 bases and J dropped 0; count of bases not matched to a gene: 2. Germline-derived CDR1 and CDR2 are MNHEY and SVGAGI. The CDR3 DNA sequence: TGTGCCAGCAGTTGGGGACAGTTGAACACTGAAGCTTTCTTT. Translating gives CASSWGQLNTEAFF.

This sequence joins TRBV19 and TRBJ1-1; 7 bases fit TRBD1. The CDR3 consists of 13 residues. V gave up 6 bases and J gave up 0 bases; unmatched junction bases: 1. Germline V gene lookup returns CDR1 LNHDA and CDR2 SQIVND (reference sequence). CDR3 region: CASRGQLNTEAFF. In DNA form, the CDR3 reads TGTGCCAGTAGGGGACAGTTGAACACTGAAGCTTTCTTT.

The chain joins TRBV12-5 to TRBJ1-1, with TRBD1 matching 7 bases. This CDR3 spans 17 amino acids. CDR1 and CDR2 from the germline V gene are LGHNT and FRNRAP. Trimming at V came to 7 bases and at J to 1 base, leaving 15 bases not matched to a gene. The CDR3 spells CASAGPRDSPENTEAFF. DNA for the CDR3: TGTGCTAGTGCCGGCCCTAGGGACAGCCCTGAGAACACTGAAGCTTTCTTT.

The chain combines TRBV28 with TRBJ1-5; TRBD1 matches 8 bases. The CDR3 consists of 14 residues. After removal of 7 bases from V and 6 bases from J, the junction contained 8 bases not matched to a gene. The V gene's germline CDR1 is MDHEN and CDR2 SYDVKM. CDR3 coding DNA: TGTGCCAGCACGAGTCCGGGACAGGTTCAGCCCCAGCATTTT. This gives the protein CASTSPGQVQPQHF.

V and J are TRBV19 and TRBJ1-5; 8 bases match TRBD1. CDR1 and CDR2 (germline): LNHDA, SQIVND (reference sequence). V lost 5 bases to trimming and J lost 2 bases; unmatched junction nucleotides: 8. CDR3 length: 16 amino acids. The CDR3 region is CASSVTGQGGNQPQHF. The CDR3, as DNA: TGTGCCAGTAGTGTTACCGGACAGGGCGGCAATCAGCCCCAGCATTTT.

The rearrangement joins TRBV5-1 to TRBJ1-2; 9 bases are shared with TRBD1. The J segment lost 10 bases and the V segment lost 3 bases, leaving 4 bases of the junction unmatched. The V gene's germline CDR1 is SGHRS and CDR2 YFSETQ. The CDR3 consists of 12 residues. CDR3 bases: TGCGCCAGCAGCTGGGACAGGGCCCTCTACACCTTC. This encodes CASSWDRALYTF.

The V and J genes are TRBV30 and TRBJ2-7; a weak D match, TRBD2 (5 bases). The germline gives CDR1 GTSNPN, CDR2 SVGIG (reference sequence). This CDR3 comprises 14 residues. Trimming shortened V by 2 bases and J by 7 bases, and 18 bases separated the two germline ends. The CDR3 bases are TGTGCCTGGAGTCGACCTAGCCTCCGTCCGGAGCAGTACTTC. This encodes CAWSRPSLRPEQYF.

The genes are TRBV6-2 or TRBV6-3 and TRBJ1-5; maybe TRBD1 (6 bases). Germline V gene lookup returns CDR1 MNHEY and CDR2 SVGEGT. V was trimmed by 1 base and J by 4 bases, leaving 11 bases between them. The CDR3 loop spans 15 amino acids. The CDR3 protein is CASSYWAGENQPQHF. The CDR3 DNA is TGTGCCAGCAGTTACTGGGCAGGGGAAAATCAGCCCCAGCATTTT.

This clone was seen a few times. The chain uses TRBV9 and TRBJ2-1; D is uncertain. Germline V gives CDR1 SGDLS, CDR2 YYNGEE. This CDR3 spans 16 amino acids. Trimming took 0 bases from V and 6 from J, leaving 16 bases between them. The CDR3 sequence is CASSVEPLVLFNEQFF. For the CDR3, the DNA is TGTGCCAGCAGCGTAGAGCCCCTGGTTCTTTTCAATGAGCAGTTCTTC.

This clone is a singleton in its sample. The rearrangement joins TRBV30 to TRBJ1-1; D is possibly TRBD1 (6 bases). Germline CDR1 is GTSNPN and CDR2 is SVGIG (reference sequence). The CDR3 has 14 amino acids. Between the trimmed V and J ends, which lost 5 bases and 4 bases, there was a span of 17 bases. The CDR3 DNA follows: TGTGCCTGGGGAGTACAGGGTTTGGGCACTGAAGCTTTCTTT. Translating it yields CAWGVQGLGTEAFF.

This rearrangement joins TRBV19 to TRBJ2-1; the match to TRBD2 covers 8 bases. This CDR3 comprises 16 residues. Germline V gene sequence: CDR1 LNHDA, CDR2 SQIVND (reference sequence). Trimming removed 5 bases from V and 0 bases from J; junction bases left unmatched: 6. CDR3 amino acids: CASSYSGTSSYNEQFF. The CDR3 region has the DNA TGTGCCAGTAGTTATAGCGGGACGAGCTCCTACAATGAGCAGTTCTTC. Together with reference TRBV19 and TRBJ2-1, the CDR3 gives the full variable domain: DGGITQSPKYLFRKEGQNVTLSCEQNLNHDAMYWYRQDPGQGLRLIYYSQIVNDFQKGDIAEGYSVSREKKESFPLTVTSAQKNPTAFYLCASSYSGTSSYNEQFFGPGTRLTVL.

This rearrangement joins TRBV27 to TRBJ1-1; TRBD1 is a possible D gene (6 bases). Germline CDR1 and CDR2: MNHEY and SMNVEV (reference sequence). The CDR3 has 13 amino acids. V lost 5 bases and J 10 bases, leaving 17 bases between the germline ends. CDR3 protein: CASSPGPDRRAFF. DNA of the CDR3: TGTGCCAGCAGTCCCGGACCCGACAGGCGAGCTTTCTTT.

The V call is TRBV28, the J call TRBJ2-7; D may be TRBD1 (6 bases). The length of the CDR3 is 17 residues. Looked up from germline, CDR1 is MDHEN and CDR2 is SYDVKM. V was shortened by 5 bases and J by 6 bases, with 26 bases between the two germline ends. CDR3 in DNA: TGTGCCAGCAGTCCCTTTATGTGGGACATATTAGAGGGCGAGCAGTACTTC. This codes for CASSPFMWDILEGEQYF.

V gene TRBV7-3 combines with J gene TRBJ2-1; 9 positions match TRBD2. Germline loops: CDR1 SGHTA, CDR2 FQGTGA. This CDR3 contains 16 residues. V was pared by 0 bases and J by 4 bases, with 4 bases of the junction left unmatched. The DNA for the CDR3 is TGTGCCAGCAGCTTAACCAGTAGCGGGAGTTACAATGAGCAGTTCTTC. It encodes CASSLTSSGSYNEQFF.

This clone was found once. V is TRBV6-1 and J is TRBJ1-1, with 7 bases matching TRBD1. Germline trimming cut 0 bases from V and 1 base from J; bases unmatched to any gene: 8. Germline values: CDR1 MNHNS, CDR2 SASEGT. The CDR3 is 17 residues long. This CDR3 is CASSEALQGGSNTEAFF. In nucleotides, the CDR3 is TGTGCCAGCAGTGAAGCGCTTCAGGGGGGATCGAACACTGAAGCTTTCTTT.

This chain joins TRBV4-1 and TRBJ2-7; TRBD2 is a possible D gene (6 bases). V was pared by 3 bases and J by 3 bases, with 15 bases between. This CDR3 has 15 amino acids. The germline V gene encodes CDR1 MGHRA and CDR2 YSYEKL. The CDR3 nucleotides are TGCGCCAGCAGCCACCTTCTGGGGGGAATCTACGAGCAGTACTTC. It encodes CASSHLLGGIYEQYF.